This T cell receptor beta chain was found in a study of cytotoxic CD8 clonotypes in ibrutinib-treated CLL. Study summary: Partial response occurred in some 25 patients and complete response in 2; at median approximately 68 months, roughly 14 remained remitted and approximately twelve progressed.

Study findings and constraints: There were few public clonotypes, and on treatment they contracted or stayed stable.

Here immunoSEQ multiplex PCR was the method, and the copy in TCRdb shows in-frame clones only, minus some. The sample consists of about 140,000 clones, more than 70% of them appearing once. PBMCs that had been cryopreserved were the source of about 2 micrograms of genomic DNA for TCR beta libraries. This clone has a single count. Its antigen remains unidentified. The source was PBMCs, collected after 36 months of ibrutinib treatment. This clonotype originated in a human donor with chronic lymphocytic leukemia.

For the CDR3, the DNA is TGTGCCAGCAGCCCCTTCGCGGGGGGGAACACCGGGGAGCTGTTTTTT. Amino acid sequence: CASSPFAGGNTGELFF. The genes are TRBV11-2 and TRBJ2-2, with 8 bases aligning to TRBD2. The CDR3 has 16 residues. Trimming cost V 5 bases and J 1 base; bases outside gene matches: 6. Germline CDR1 reads SGHAT; CDR2 reads FQNNGV.